This TCR beta chain was retrieved from a study of cytomegalovirus exposure and HLA in healthy donors. The PCR ran on 60 Vbeta and 13 Jbeta primers. In the source study's methods: Unique TCR beta chains totaled around 86 million in a later count, with roughly 11 million of them shared. Some clones are missing from TCRdb's copy, which holds only in-frame ones; the method was immunoSEQ multiplex PCR. The V and J calls and the clone size are those of that table, but D and trimming were determined from the DNA. The repertoire holds some 100,000 clones, with 74% as singletons. General study results and limits: Cytomegalovirus association was assigned to about 150 TCR beta chains. Apparent HLA restriction characterized most CMV-associated TCR beta chains in a later analysis. CMV serostatus was the sole immune exposure data available.

This CDR3 has 13 amino acids. Trimming cost V 6 bases and J 3 bases; bases outside gene matches: 3. Looked up from germline, CDR1 is MDHEN and CDR2 is SYDVKM. Worth noting for this clone: What it binds is not known.

The specimen was PBMCs. The receptor was isolated from a woman aged 50 to 60 in good health and CMV-seropositive. J is TRBJ2-7 and V is TRBV28, with 9 bases lining up with TRBD2. The CDR3 nucleotides are TGTGCCAGCAGGGTAGCGGGGGTCTACGAGCAGTACTTC. It codes for CASRVAGVYEQYF. Using reference TRBV28 and TRBJ2-7 for the parts outside the CDR3, the full variable domain is DVKVTQSSRYLVKRTGEKVFLECVQDMDHENMFWYRQDPGLGLRLIYFSYDVKMKEKGDIPEGYSVSREKKERFSLILESASTNQTSMYLCASRVAGVYEQYFGPGTRLTVT.